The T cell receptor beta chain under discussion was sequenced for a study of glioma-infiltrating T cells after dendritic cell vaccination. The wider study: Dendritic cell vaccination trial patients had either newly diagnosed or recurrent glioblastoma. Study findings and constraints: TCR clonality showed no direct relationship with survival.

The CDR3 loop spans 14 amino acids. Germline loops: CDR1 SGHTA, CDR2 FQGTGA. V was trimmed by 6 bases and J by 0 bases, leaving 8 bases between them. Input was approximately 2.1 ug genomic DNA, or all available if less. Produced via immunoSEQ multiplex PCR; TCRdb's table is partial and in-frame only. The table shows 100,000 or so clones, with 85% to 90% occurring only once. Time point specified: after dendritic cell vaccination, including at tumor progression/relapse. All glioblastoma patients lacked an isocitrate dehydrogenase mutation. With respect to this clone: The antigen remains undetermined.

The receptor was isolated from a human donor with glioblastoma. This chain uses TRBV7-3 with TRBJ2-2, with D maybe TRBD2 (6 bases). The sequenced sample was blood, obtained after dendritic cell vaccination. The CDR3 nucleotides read TGTGCCAGCAGGGGGGGAGCGAACACCGGGGAGCTGTTTTTT. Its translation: CASRGGANTGELFF. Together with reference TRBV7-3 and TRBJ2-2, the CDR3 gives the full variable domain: GAGVSQTPSNKVTEKGKYVELRCDPISGHTALYWYRQSLGQGPEFLIYFQGTGAADDSGLPNDRFFAVRPEGSVSTLKIQRTERGDSAVYLCASRGGANTGELFFGEGSRLTVL.